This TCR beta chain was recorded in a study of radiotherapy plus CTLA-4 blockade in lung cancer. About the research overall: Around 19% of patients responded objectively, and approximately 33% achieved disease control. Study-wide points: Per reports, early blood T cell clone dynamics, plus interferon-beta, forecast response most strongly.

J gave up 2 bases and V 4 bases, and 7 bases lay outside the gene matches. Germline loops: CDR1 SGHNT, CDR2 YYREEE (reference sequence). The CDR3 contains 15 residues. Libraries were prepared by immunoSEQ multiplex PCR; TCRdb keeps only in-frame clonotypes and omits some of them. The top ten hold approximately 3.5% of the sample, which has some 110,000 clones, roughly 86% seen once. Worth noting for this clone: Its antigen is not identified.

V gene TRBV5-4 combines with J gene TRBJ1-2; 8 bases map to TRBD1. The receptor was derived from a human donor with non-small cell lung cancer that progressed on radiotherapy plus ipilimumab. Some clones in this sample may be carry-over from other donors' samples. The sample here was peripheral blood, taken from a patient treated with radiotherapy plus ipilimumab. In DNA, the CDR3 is TGTGCCAGCAGCCCCGACAGGGGAACCAACTATGGCTACACCTTC. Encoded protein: CASSPDRGTNYGYTF.